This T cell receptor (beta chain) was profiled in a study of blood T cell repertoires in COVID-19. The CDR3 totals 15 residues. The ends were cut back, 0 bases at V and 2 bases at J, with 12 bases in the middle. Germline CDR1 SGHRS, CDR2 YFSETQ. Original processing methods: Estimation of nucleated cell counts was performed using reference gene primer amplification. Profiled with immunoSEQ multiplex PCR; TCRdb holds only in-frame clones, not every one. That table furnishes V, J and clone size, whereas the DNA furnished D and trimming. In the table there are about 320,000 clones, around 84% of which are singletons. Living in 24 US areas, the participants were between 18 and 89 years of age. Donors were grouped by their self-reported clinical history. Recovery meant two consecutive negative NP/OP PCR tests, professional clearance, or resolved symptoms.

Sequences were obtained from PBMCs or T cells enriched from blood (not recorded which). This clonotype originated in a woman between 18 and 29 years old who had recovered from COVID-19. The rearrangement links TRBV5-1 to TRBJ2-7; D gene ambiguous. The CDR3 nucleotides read TGCGCCAGCAGCTTGGCCGGAGACGCAGCCTACGAGCAGTACTTC. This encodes CASSLAGDAAYEQYF.